This T cell receptor (beta chain) comes out of a study of regulatory T cells in long-lasting Graves disease. Study findings and constraints: Gene preferences differed: TRBV28, TRBJ1-2, TRBJ2-5 in persistent cases.

Regarding time point: newly diagnosed GD, antithyroid drugs for less than 3 months. Extracted PBMC RNA gave rise to the TCR library. The authors built TCR beta libraries using iRepertoire HTBI primers and Arm-PCR of CDR3 regions. TCRdb called the multiplex PCR reads again in MiXCR, with one record for every CDR3 protein. The sample lists around 480,000 distinct CDR3 sequences; 15% to 20% were seen once. This clonotype was observed many times. Antigen: not known. V was cut by 0 bases and J by 1 base, with 14 bases left in between. Germline CDR1 LGHDT, CDR2 YNNKEL (reference sequence). The CDR3 totals 17 residues. These data also featured in a second study, about T cells in Graves' hyperthyroidism and ophthalmopathy. Turning to that study: The definition of stable Graves' hyperthyroidism was no ophthalmopathy progression within 18 months.

The TCR comes from a man aged 35 to 55 with Graves disease. V gene TRBV3-1 combines with J gene TRBJ2-3; D possibly corresponds to TRBD2 (6 bases). The material sequenced was peripheral blood mononuclear cells (PBMCs), taken at new diagnosis, from a patient treated with antithyroid drugs. The CDR3 loop is CASSQEGLKTGTDTQYF. In nucleotides, the CDR3 is TGTGCCAGCAGCCAAGAGGGACTGAAGACCGGCACAGATACGCAGTATTTT.